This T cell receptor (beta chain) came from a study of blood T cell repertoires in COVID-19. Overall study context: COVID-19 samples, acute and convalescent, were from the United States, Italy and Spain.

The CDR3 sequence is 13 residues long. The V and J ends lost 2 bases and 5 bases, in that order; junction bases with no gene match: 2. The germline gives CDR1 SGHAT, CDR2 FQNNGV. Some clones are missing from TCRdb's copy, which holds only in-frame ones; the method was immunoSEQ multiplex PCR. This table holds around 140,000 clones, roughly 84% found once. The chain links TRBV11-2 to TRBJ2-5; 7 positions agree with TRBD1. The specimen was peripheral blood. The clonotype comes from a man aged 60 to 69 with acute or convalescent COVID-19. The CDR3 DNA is TGTGCCAGCAGCTTAAAACAGGGGGAGACCCAGTACTTC. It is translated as CASSLKQGETQYF.